Shown below are 17 T cell receptor beta chains from a single sample sequenced in a study of blood T cell repertoires in COVID-19. Clones were sequenced by immunoSEQ multiplex PCR, and TCRdb holds only the in-frame ones, with some missing. The sample has about 240,000 clones, about nine tenths seen once. Source material: peripheral blood. The source of these receptors is a man between 60 and 75 years old who had recovered from COVID-19.

V is TRBV24-1 and J is TRBJ2-6; no clear D. This CDR3 spans 14 amino acids. The germline V gene encodes CDR1 KGHDR and CDR2 SFDVKD. Trimming took off 7 bases at V and 0 bases at J, with 6 bases between the two ends. This CDR3 reads CATSDNSGANVLTF. The CDR3 DNA reads as TGTGCCACCAGCGACAACTCTGGGGCCAACGTCCTGACTTTC.

V is TRBV19 and J is TRBJ1-6; perhaps TRBD1 as D (5 bases). From germline, CDR1 is LNHDA and CDR2 SQIVND (reference sequence). The V end was cut by 3 bases, the J end by 9 bases, with 12 bases between. The CDR3 has 14 residues. The CDR3 coding sequence is TGTGCCAGTAGTATCAGGGTGGCCGGTTCACCCCTCCACTTT. Its translation is CASSIRVAGSPLHF.

V and J are TRBV2 and TRBJ2-1, with D perhaps TRBD2 (5 bases). This CDR3 comprises 12 residues. V lost 6 bases and J lost 9, with 12 bases in between. In germline, CDR1 is SNHLY, CDR2 FYNNEI. Here the CDR3 reads CASRMERTEQFF. In DNA form, the CDR3 reads TGTGCCAGCAGAATGGAGCGGACTGAGCAGTTCTTC.

The table lists this clone with a count of one. The chain is built from TRBV4-1 and TRBJ2-3; 7 bases agree with TRBD1. CDR1 MGHRA and CDR2 YSYEKL come from the germline V gene. The CDR3 has 20 residues. V lost 3 bases to trimming and J lost 2 bases; unmatched junction nucleotides: 20. The CDR3 coding sequence is TGCGCCAGCAGCCAGCAACTCCTACGGACAGGCGGGCGACCCACAGATACGCAGTATTTT. Protein product: CASSQQLLRTGGRPTDTQYF.

The chain employs TRBV9 and TRBJ1-1; TRBD1 matches at 7 bases. J was trimmed by 3 bases and V by 3 bases; bases with no gene match: 14. The CDR3 is 17 residues long. CDR1 SGDLS and CDR2 YYNGEE come from the germline V gene. The CDR3 spells CASSAGQRGAWHTEAFF. The CDR3 DNA reads TGTGCCAGCAGCGCGGGACAGCGAGGAGCCTGGCACACTGAAGCTTTCTTT.

V usage is TRBV9 and J usage is TRBJ2-1; TRBD2 agrees at 9 bases. Germline-derived CDR1 and CDR2 are SGDLS and YYNGEE. The CDR3 consists of 16 residues. J gave up 6 bases and V 0 bases, and 7 bases lay outside the gene matches. This CDR3 reads CASSVDPAGGSNEQFF. CDR3 bases: TGTGCCAGCAGCGTAGACCCAGCGGGGGGCAGCAATGAGCAGTTCTTC. The full variable domain, its missing parts supplied by reference TRBV9 and TRBJ2-1, is DSGVTQTPKHLITATGQRVTLRCSPRSGDLSVYWYQQSLDQGLQFLIQYYNGEERAKGNILERFSAQQFPDLHSELNLSSLELGDSALYFCASSVDPAGGSNEQFFGPGTRLTVL.

The genes are TRBV13 and TRBJ1-4, with 9 bases that match TRBD1. Germline loops: CDR1 PRHDT, CDR2 FYEKMQ (reference sequence). CDR3 length equals 15 residues. Trimming at V came to 5 bases and at J to 6 bases, leaving 7 bases not matched to a gene. The DNA for the CDR3 is TGTGCCAGCAGCACAAGACGGGACAGGGATGAAAAACTGTTTTTT. Its protein is CASSTRRDRDEKLFF.

The CDR3 loop reads CASSPGQGAKAFF. The CDR3 DNA is TGTGCCAGCTCCCCCGGACAGGGGGCAAAGGCTTTCTTT. The chain has TRBV18 and TRBJ1-1; TRBD1 agrees at 11 bases. This CDR3 has 13 amino acids. The germline CDR1 and CDR2 sequences are KGHSH and LQKENI. V was clipped by 6 bases and J by 11 bases; unmatched bases: 8.

The chain uses TRBV5-4 and TRBJ2-1; 13 positions agree with TRBD2. The junction had 10 bases not matched to a gene; V was cut back by 4 bases and J by 0 bases. Germline CDR1 is SGHNT and CDR2 is YYREEE (reference sequence). The CDR3 sequence is 19 residues long. CDR3 in DNA: TGTGCCAGCAGCGAAGGACTAGCGGGGGTCTTGAGCTCCTACAATGAGCAGTTCTTC. Protein sequence: CASSEGLAGVLSSYNEQFF. Variable domain in full (rest from reference TRBV5-4 and TRBJ2-1): ETGVTQSPTHLIKTRGQQVTLRCSSQSGHNTVSWYQQALGQGPQFIFQYYREEENGRGNFPPRFSGLQFPNYSSELNVNALELDDSALYLCASSEGLAGVLSSYNEQFFGPGTRLTVL.

The J gene is TRBJ1-1, the V gene TRBV6-5, with D possibly matching TRBD1 (5 bases). Germline CDR1 reads MNHEY; CDR2 reads SVGAGI. The CDR3 is 14 residues long. Trimming removed 5 bases from V and 5 bases from J, with 15 bases in between. The CDR3 DNA is TGTGCCAGCAGTCCGGGGGGGATGTGGACTGAAGCTTTCTTT. Its translation: CASSPGGMWTEAFF.

The chain uses TRBV10-3 and TRBJ1-5, with 9 bases identical to TRBD1. The CDR3 runs 14 residues. CDR1 is ENHRY, CDR2 SYGVKD, per germline. V trimming: 10 bases; J trimming: 6 bases; junction bases outside the gene matches: 10. CDR3 in amino acids: CASQGQGSGQPQHF. DNA for the CDR3: TGTGCCAGTCAAGGACAGGGGTCTGGTCAGCCCCAGCATTTT.

J is TRBJ2-5 and V is TRBV19, with 7 bases that match TRBD1. The CDR3 is made up of 15 amino acids. Germline V gene data show CDR1 as LNHDA and CDR2 as SQIVND (reference sequence). V was clipped by 6 bases and J by 1 base; unmatched bases: 8. DNA of the CDR3: TGTGCCAGTAGGGAATTAGGGACAGTCCAAGAGACCCAGTACTTC. Residues: CASRELGTVQETQYF.

The CDR3 coding sequence is TGTGCCAGCAGTGAAGGGTCGGTGGCAGCGGCGGGCTTTGAGACCCAGTACTTC. It is translated as CASSEGSVAAAGFETQYF. The gene calls are TRBV2 and TRBJ2-5; possible D gene TRBD2, 5 bases. Trimming stripped 1 base from V and 5 bases from J, with 23 bases between. CDR1 and CDR2 from the germline V gene are SNHLY and FYNNEI. There are 18 residues in the CDR3. The whole variable domain, filled in from reference TRBV2 and TRBJ2-5, reads EPEVTQTPSHQVTQMGQEVILRCVPISNHLYFYWYRQILGQKVEFLVSFYNNEISEKSEIFDDQFSVERPDGSNFTLKIRSTKLEDSAMYFCASSEGSVAAAGFETQYFGPGTRLLVL.

The genes are TRBV9 and TRBJ2-7; 8 nucleotides align to TRBD1. The V segment lost 2 bases and the J segment 4 bases; nucleotides outside the gene matches: 8. Germline CDR1 is SGDLS and CDR2 is YYNGEE. This CDR3 has 15 amino acids. CDR3 DNA sequence: TGTGCCAGCAGCGTGAGGCAGGGGGCGACTTACGAGCAGTACTTC. Its translation is CASSVRQGATYEQYF.

CDR3 sequence (DNA): TGTGCCAGCAGCCTTTCCGGCCAAGAGACCCAGTACTTC. As protein: CASSLSGQETQYF. The genes are TRBV9 and TRBJ2-5; D gene ambiguous. Trimming removed 4 bases at V and 1 base at J, with 8 bases between. The CDR3 length is 13 residues. In germline, CDR1 is SGDLS, CDR2 YYNGEE.

The genes are TRBV9 and TRBJ1-1; D gene unclear. Trimming took 7 bases from V and 4 from J, leaving 17 bases between them. Looked up from germline, CDR1 is SGDLS and CDR2 is YYNGEE. The length of the CDR3 is 14 residues. CDR3 sequence: CASGFRVESTEAFF. CDR3 coding DNA: TGTGCCAGCGGGTTTCGGGTAGAGAGCACTGAAGCTTTCTTT.

The table lists this clone with a count of one. V gene TRBV10-3 combines with J gene TRBJ1-6; D may be TRBD1 (5 bases). The germline V gene encodes CDR1 ENHRY and CDR2 SYGVKD. V shed 6 bases and J shed 4 bases, with 13 bases lying between them. The CDR3 is 15 amino acids. The CDR3 nucleotides are TGTGCCATCAGACAGGCCGGAATTTATAATTCACCCCTCCACTTT. Translating gives CAIRQAGIYNSPLHF.